The T cell receptor beta chain described here comes from a study of control samples from healthy donors and cancer patients. TCRdb's table, derived via immunoSEQ multiplex PCR, lists solely in-frame clones and lacks some. This sample has roughly 100,000 clones, with around 88% found just once. The trim removed 5 bases at V and 0 bases at J, leaving 4 bases unmatched. This CDR3 is 16 amino acids long. Germline CDR1 is MNHEY and CDR2 is SMNVEV (reference sequence). Sequencing was carried out using PBMCs. The V call is TRBV27, the J call TRBJ1-6; 7 positions match TRBD1. This TCR came from a man between 60 and 70 years old with lung cancer. The CDR3: CASSPGQSSYNSPLHF. The CDR3 DNA reads as TGTGCCAGCAGTCCGGGACAGAGCTCCTATAATTCACCCCTCCACTTT.